This is a list of T cell receptor beta chains from one sample in a study of CD8 T cells in ankylosing spondylitis. TCRdb analysed the 5' RACE reads with MiXCR anew, one entry per CDR3 protein. The sample has approximately 42,000 distinct CDR3 sequences; over 3.5% are singletons. Source material: blood, either unsorted or a sorted T cell fraction (not recorded which). These receptor sequences come from a female donor with ankylosing spondylitis or in good health (not recorded which). Each CDR3 is given with its conserved first and last residue. The D gene is left open where the match is weak. Part of the rows lack a size; the others show once, few, many or a class for expanded clones.

D gene: TRBD1; J gene: TRBJ2-5; V gene: TRBV9; clone size: many; CDR3 protein: CASSPGQGKAETQYF; CDR3 DNA: TGTGCCAGCAGCCCGGGACAGGGTAAAGCTGAGACCCAGTACTTC
D gene: .; J gene: TRBJ2-7; V gene: TRBV9; clone size: many; CDR3 protein: CASSVGDTHYEQYF; CDR3 DNA: TGTGCCAGCAGCGTAGGGGACACCCACTACGAGCAGTACTTC
D gene: .; J gene: TRBJ2-1; V gene: TRBV9; clone size: many; CDR3 protein: CASSPPGLDNNEQFF; CDR3 DNA: TGTGCCAGCAGCCCCCCGGGGCTAGACAACAATGAGCAGTTCTTC
D gene: .; J gene: TRBJ2-2; V gene: TRBV9; clone size: many; CDR3 protein: CASSVGAQSTGELFF; CDR3 DNA: TGTGCCAGCAGCGTAGGGGCTCAGTCCACCGGGGAGCTGTTTTTT
D gene: TRBD2; J gene: TRBJ2-3; V gene: TRBV9; clone size: .; CDR3 protein: CASSVVPSGVGTDTQYF; CDR3 DNA: TGTGCCAGCAGCGTAGTCCCTAGCGGGGTAGGAACAGATACGCAGTATTTT
D gene: TRBD2; J gene: TRBJ2-3; V gene: TRBV9; clone size: many; CDR3 protein: CASSDRGTSGENYGTDTQYF; CDR3 DNA: TGTGCCAGCAGCGATCGAGGGACTAGCGGGGAGAACTATGGCACAGATACGCAGTATTTT
D gene: .; J gene: TRBJ2-7; V gene: TRBV9; clone size: many; CDR3 protein: CASSPGLDYEQYF; CDR3 DNA: TGTGCCAGCAGCCCGGGACTGGACTACGAGCAGTACTTC
D gene: TRBD1; J gene: TRBJ2-4; V gene: TRBV9; clone size: few; CDR3 protein: CASSEDAGTVKNIQYF; CDR3 DNA: TGTGCCAGCAGCGAAGATGCCGGGACAGTTAAAAACATTCAGTACTTC
D gene: .; J gene: TRBJ1-2; V gene: TRBV9; clone size: many; CDR3 protein: CASSPHRGGLGYGYTF; CDR3 DNA: TGTGCCAGCAGCCCCCACCGGGGGGGGCTGGGCTATGGCTACACCTTC
D gene: .; J gene: TRBJ1-2; V gene: TRBV9; clone size: many; CDR3 protein: CASSVDSRPGYTF; CDR3 DNA: TGTGCCAGCAGCGTAGACAGCCGACCCGGCTACACCTTC
D gene: .; J gene: TRBJ1-2; V gene: TRBV9; clone size: many; CDR3 protein: CASSRNRDNHGYTF; CDR3 DNA: TGTGCCAGCAGCAGAAACCGGGACAACCATGGCTACACCTTC
D gene: TRBD1; J gene: TRBJ1-2; V gene: TRBV9; clone size: medium-sized; CDR3 protein: CASSVVGQGNYGYTF; CDR3 DNA: TGTGCCAGCAGCGTAGTGGGACAGGGAAACTATGGCTACACCTTC
D gene: TRBD2; J gene: TRBJ2-1; V gene: TRBV9; clone size: many; CDR3 protein: CASSPRPLGAGLGEQFF; CDR3 DNA: TGTGCCAGCAGCCCCCGTCCCTTGGGAGCGGGGTTAGGTGAGCAGTTCTTC
D gene: TRBD1; J gene: TRBJ1-5; V gene: TRBV9; clone size: many; CDR3 protein: CASSLGQGDYQPQHF; CDR3 DNA: TGTGCCAGCAGCCTCGGGCAGGGGGATTATCAGCCCCAGCATTTT
D gene: .; J gene: TRBJ2-1; V gene: TRBV9; clone size: .; CDR3 protein: CASTPGASYNEQFF; CDR3 DNA: TGTGCCAGCACTCCAGGGGCCTCCTACAATGAGCAGTTCTTC
D gene: .; J gene: TRBJ1-1; V gene: TRBV9; clone size: medium-sized; CDR3 protein: CASSVASSEAFF; CDR3 DNA: TGTGCCAGCAGCGTAGCGTCCTCTGAAGCTTTCTTT
D gene: TRBD1; J gene: TRBJ2-1; V gene: TRBV9; clone size: many; CDR3 protein: CASSAYPTGGEQFF; CDR3 DNA: TGTGCCAGCAGCGCCTACCCAACAGGGGGCGAGCAGTTCTTC
D gene: .; J gene: TRBJ1-5; V gene: TRBV9; clone size: many; CDR3 protein: CASGGTFQPQHF; CDR3 DNA: TGTGCCAGCGGTGGGACTTTTCAGCCCCAGCATTTT
D gene: .; J gene: TRBJ2-1; V gene: TRBV9; clone size: many; CDR3 protein: CASSPSGLAGNEQFF; CDR3 DNA: TGTGCCAGCAGCCCGAGTGGTCTAGCCGGCAATGAGCAGTTCTTC
D gene: TRBD1; J gene: TRBJ2-2; V gene: TRBV9; clone size: many; CDR3 protein: CASSLTGTGGELFF; CDR3 DNA: TGTGCCAGCAGCTTGACAGGGACGGGCGGGGAGCTGTTTTTT
D gene: .; J gene: TRBJ2-5; V gene: TRBV9; clone size: medium-sized; CDR3 protein: CASSVWEGDQETQYF; CDR3 DNA: TGTGCCAGCAGCGTCTGGGAGGGGGACCAAGAGACCCAGTACTTC
D gene: .; J gene: TRBJ2-7; V gene: TRBV20-1; clone size: many; CDR3 protein: CLSWVYEQYF; CDR3 DNA: TGCCTAAGTTGGGTCTACGAGCAGTACTTC
D gene: TRBD1; J gene: TRBJ1-5; V gene: TRBV9; clone size: medium-sized; CDR3 protein: CASSPTGTGGGEPQHF; CDR3 DNA: TGTGCCAGCAGCCCCACAGGGACAGGGGGCGGGGAGCCCCAGCATTTT
D gene: .; J gene: TRBJ1-2; V gene: TRBV9; clone size: many; CDR3 protein: CASSVDTNYGYTF; CDR3 DNA: TGTGCCAGCAGCGTAGATACAAACTATGGCTACACCTTC
D gene: TRBD2; J gene: TRBJ2-2; V gene: TRBV9; clone size: many; CDR3 protein: CASSKSGANTGELFF; CDR3 DNA: TGTGCCAGCAGCAAGAGCGGGGCGAACACCGGGGAGCTGTTTTTT
D gene: .; J gene: TRBJ1-1; V gene: TRBV9; clone size: .; CDR3 protein: CASSPTWNTEAFF; CDR3 DNA: TGTGCCAGCAGCCCGACCTGGAACACTGAAGCTTTCTTT
D gene: TRBD1; J gene: TRBJ1-3; V gene: TRBV9; clone size: many; CDR3 protein: CASSFTGVPGNTIYF; CDR3 DNA: TGTGCCAGCAGCTTTACAGGGGTCCCCGGAAACACCATATATTTT
D gene: .; J gene: TRBJ2-4; V gene: TRBV9; clone size: .; CDR3 protein: CASSVGPTEVAKNIQYF; CDR3 DNA: TGTGCCAGCAGCGTAGGGCCGACAGAGGTAGCCAAAAACATTCAGTACTTC
D gene: .; J gene: TRBJ1-4; V gene: TRBV9; clone size: medium-sized; CDR3 protein: CASSVDQTSTEKLFF; CDR3 DNA: TGTGCCAGCAGCGTAGACCAGACAAGTACCGAAAAACTGTTTTTT
D gene: .; J gene: TRBJ2-3; V gene: TRBV9; clone size: many; CDR3 protein: CASSVGSTDTQYF; CDR3 DNA: TGTGCCAGCAGCGTAGGGTCCACAGATACGCAGTATTTT
D gene: .; J gene: TRBJ2-3; V gene: TRBV9; clone size: many; CDR3 protein: CASSVGQGFDTQYF; CDR3 DNA: TGTGCCAGCAGCGTAGGGCAGGGGTTCGATACGCAGTATTTT
D gene: TRBD1; J gene: TRBJ1-6; V gene: TRBV9; clone size: many; CDR3 protein: CASSADLRQGKSPLHF; CDR3 DNA: TGTGCCAGCAGCGCGGACCTTAGACAGGGAAAATCACCCCTCCACTTT
D gene: .; J gene: TRBJ2-2; V gene: TRBV9; clone size: many; CDR3 protein: CASSVADLGELFF; CDR3 DNA: TGTGCCAGCAGCGTAGCTGATCTCGGGGAGCTGTTTTTT
D gene: .; J gene: TRBJ2-7; V gene: TRBV9; clone size: many; CDR3 protein: CASSVRQGGYEQYF; CDR3 DNA: TGTGCCAGCAGCGTGAGGCAGGGGGGCTACGAGCAGTACTTC
D gene: .; J gene: TRBJ2-6; V gene: TRBV9; clone size: many; CDR3 protein: CASSVPLAGANVLTF; CDR3 DNA: TGTGCCAGCAGCGTACCCCTCGCCGGGGCCAACGTCCTGACTTTC
D gene: .; J gene: TRBJ2-1; V gene: TRBV9; clone size: .; CDR3 protein: CASSVGIGYNEQFF; CDR3 DNA: TGTGCCAGCAGCGTAGGAATTGGCTACAATGAGCAGTTCTTC
D gene: TRBD1; J gene: TRBJ1-3; V gene: TRBV9; clone size: few; CDR3 protein: CASSVGQGESGNTIYF; CDR3 DNA: TGTGCCAGCAGCGTAGGGCAGGGGGAGTCTGGAAACACCATATATTTT
D gene: TRBD1; J gene: TRBJ2-2; V gene: TRBV9; clone size: .; CDR3 protein: CASSGQGMNTGELFF; CDR3 DNA: TGTGCCAGCAGCGGACAGGGAATGAACACCGGGGAGCTGTTTTTT
D gene: .; J gene: TRBJ2-5; V gene: TRBV9; clone size: many; CDR3 protein: CASSVGTTRETQYF; CDR3 DNA: TGTGCCAGCAGCGTAGGGACTACCCGTGAGACCCAGTACTTC
D gene: .; J gene: TRBJ2-6; V gene: TRBV9; clone size: many; CDR3 protein: CASSVGDSGANVLTF; CDR3 DNA: TGTGCCAGCAGCGTTGGGGACTCTGGGGCCAACGTCCTGACTTTC
D gene: .; J gene: TRBJ1-6; V gene: TRBV9; clone size: many; CDR3 protein: CASSVEESPLHF; CDR3 DNA: TGTGCCAGCAGCGTAGAGGAGTCACCCCTCCACTTT
D gene: .; J gene: TRBJ1-5; V gene: TRBV9; clone size: many; CDR3 protein: CASSVDAGAQPQHF; CDR3 DNA: TGTGCCAGCAGCGTAGATGCAGGGGCTCAGCCCCAGCATTTT
D gene: .; J gene: TRBJ2-3; V gene: TRBV9; clone size: many; CDR3 protein: CASSVGAPSTDTQYF; CDR3 DNA: TGTGCCAGCAGCGTAGGGGCACCGAGCACAGATACGCAGTATTTT
D gene: .; J gene: TRBJ1-6; V gene: TRBV9; clone size: many; CDR3 protein: CASSVTWDTPSPLHF; CDR3 DNA: TGTGCCAGCAGCGTAACTTGGGACACCCCTTCACCCCTCCACTTT
D gene: TRBD1; J gene: TRBJ2-2; V gene: TRBV9; clone size: many; CDR3 protein: CASSIHPGQGASGELFF; CDR3 DNA: TGTGCCAGCAGCATCCACCCGGGACAGGGGGCCTCCGGGGAGCTGTTTTTT
D gene: TRBD1; J gene: TRBJ1-1; V gene: TRBV9; clone size: many; CDR3 protein: CASSPRGGQVSTTEAFF; CDR3 DNA: TGTGCCAGCAGCCCGCGAGGGGGACAGGTCTCAACCACTGAAGCTTTCTTT
D gene: .; J gene: TRBJ2-1; V gene: TRBV9; clone size: many; CDR3 protein: CASSVEMKWNEQFF; CDR3 DNA: TGTGCCAGCAGCGTAGAAATGAAGTGGAATGAGCAGTTCTTC
D gene: TRBD1; J gene: TRBJ1-2; V gene: TRBV9; clone size: many; CDR3 protein: CASSALTGQGYTF; CDR3 DNA: TGTGCCAGCAGCGCATTGACAGGGCAGGGCTACACCTTC
D gene: TRBD1; J gene: TRBJ2-7; V gene: TRBV9; clone size: many; CDR3 protein: CASSVFGTGHDEQYF; CDR3 DNA: TGTGCCAGCAGCGTGTTTGGGACAGGCCATGACGAGCAGTACTTC
D gene: TRBD1; J gene: TRBJ2-5; V gene: TRBV9; clone size: many; CDR3 protein: CASSSSGTDKETQYF; CDR3 DNA: TGTGCCAGCAGCTCTTCCGGGACAGATAAAGAGACCCAGTACTTC
D gene: .; J gene: TRBJ2-7; V gene: TRBV9; clone size: many; CDR3 protein: CASSVASGSPEQYF; CDR3 DNA: TGTGCCAGCAGCGTAGCTTCCGGGAGCCCCGAGCAGTACTTC
D gene: TRBD2; J gene: TRBJ2-2; V gene: TRBV9; clone size: many; CDR3 protein: CASSVVFGGLAGNTGELFF; CDR3 DNA: TGTGCCAGCAGCGTAGTATTCGGGGGACTAGCGGGAAACACCGGGGAGCTGTTTTTT
D gene: .; J gene: TRBJ2-1; V gene: TRBV9; clone size: many; CDR3 protein: CASSSEPAGEQFF; CDR3 DNA: TGTGCCAGCAGCTCCGAGCCCGCGGGTGAGCAGTTCTTC
D gene: TRBD2; J gene: TRBJ2-3; V gene: TRBV9; clone size: many; CDR3 protein: CASSVELAGRDTQYF; CDR3 DNA: TGTGCCAGCAGCGTAGAGCTAGCGGGGAGAGATACGCAGTATTTT
D gene: .; J gene: TRBJ1-5; V gene: TRBV9; clone size: few; CDR3 protein: CASSVTRDGQPQHF; CDR3 DNA: TGTGCCAGCAGCGTAACCCGAGACGGACAGCCCCAGCATTTT
D gene: .; J gene: TRBJ1-2; V gene: TRBV9; clone size: many; CDR3 protein: CASNLEGHLNYGYTF; CDR3 DNA: TGTGCCAGCAACCTGGAGGGACATTTGAACTATGGCTACACCTTC
D gene: .; J gene: TRBJ2-5; V gene: TRBV9; clone size: many; CDR3 protein: CASSVTSKETQYF; CDR3 DNA: TGTGCCAGCAGCGTTACTAGCAAGGAGACCCAGTACTTC
D gene: .; J gene: TRBJ1-3; V gene: TRBV9; clone size: many; CDR3 protein: CASSVTGNTIYF; CDR3 DNA: TGTGCCAGCAGCGTAACCGGGAACACCATATATTTT